The present TCR beta chain was sequenced within a study of OX40 agonist ivuxolimab in advanced cancers. For the wider study: The costimulatory receptor OX40 (CD134) was targeted by ivuxolimab, a fully human IgG2 agonistic monoclonal antibody. The monotherapy dose-escalation portion (N ≈ 50 patients) of the phase I ivuxolimab trial is reported in the paper. Of the approximately 54 dose-escalation patients, hepatocellular carcinoma was present in about 19, melanoma in roughly 15, renal cell carcinoma in 9 and head and neck cancer in 9. Partial responses were achieved by three dose-escalation patients, of whom one had hepatocellular carcinoma and two had cutaneous melanoma. In the dose-escalation cohort, roughly 80% of patients were male, and the mean age was roughly 60 years, with a range of roughly 20 to 85. Intravenous ivuxolimab was administered to patients every 2 weeks at six dose levels: 0.01, 0.1, 0.3, 1.5, 3 and 10 mg/kg. The purpose of peripheral TCRbeta sequencing was to test whether ivuxolimab changed TCR sequence diversity and led to clonal T-cell expansion. Prior anti-PD-1, anti-PD-L1 or anti-CTLA-4 therapy was permitted, and roughly two fifths of dose-escalation patients had received checkpoint inhibitors.

Genomic DNA was isolated from the sorted cells so that the TCRbeta CDR3 region could be sequenced. The immunoSEQ Assay was used for sequencing of TCRbeta CDR3 regions. This is the immuneACCESS table as TCRdb keeps it, with only in-frame sequences that have V and J called. A part of the clones is gone; compared with another copy, unresolved V genes explain less than half, and the rest is unexplained. The sample records roughly 24,000 clones, about four fifths of which are singletons. The ten biggest clones cover more than 20% of the sample. As for this clone: It lacks a known antigen. Base quality data are lacking; no much larger clone is found one base away.

Patients with autoimmune disease history or receiving systemic immunosuppression were excluded from the trial. In every dose cohort, peripheral blood was drawn for TCR sequencing at baseline, cycle 4 day 1, and cycle 7 day 1. The samples were taken from a phase I, first-in-human, multicenter, open-label dose-escalation trial of ivuxolimab. The trial enrolled adults with locally advanced or metastatic head and neck squamous cell, hepatocellular, melanoma or renal cell carcinoma. Before TCR sequencing, CD4+ and CD8+ T cells were separately sorted from peripheral blood. The paper as a whole reports these results and caveats: On average, CD8+ T cells showed more expanded clones than CD4+ T cells after ivuxolimab. Antigen specificity was not determined for the clonally expanded peripheral T cells. Clonal expansion of both CD4+ and CD8+ blood T cells was observed from baseline to week 6 at doses 0.1 to 3.0 mg/kg. Partial responders in the 0.1-3.0 mg/kg groups had among the lowest normalized peripheral clonal expansion, especially among CD8+ T cells. Low levels of normalized T-cell clonal expansion were also seen in some patients who did not respond.

CDR1 MGHRA and CDR2 YSYEKL were looked up in the germline V gene. The CDR3 starts with the cysteine, ends with the phenylalanine, and has 15 residues. The DNA shown is the 45-base CDR3, in frame from base 1. Trimmed from V: 0 bases; trimmed from J: 7 bases; junction bases lacking a gene match: 6. The receptor's source is an adult with an advanced solid tumor such as melanoma, head and neck, liver or kidney cancer. This sequence uses TRBV4-1 and TRBJ1-1; TRBD1 matches 9 bases in the middle. The sequenced sample was CD4+ or CD8+ T cells sorted from blood, obtained in a trial of the OX40 agonist ivuxolimab. The nucleotide sequence is given as TGCGCCAGCAGCCAAGATGGGGACAGGGTTGGTGAAGCTTTCTTT. This sequence encodes CASSQDGDRVGEAFF.